This TCR beta chain appears in the sequencing data of a study of cytomegalovirus exposure and HLA in healthy donors. Findings and caveats of the study: V- and J-gene trimming of TCR beta was linked (in a later analysis) to a missense DCLRE1C variant.

Use of 60 Vbeta and 13 Jbeta primers characterized the PCR. Some clones are missing from TCRdb's copy, which holds only in-frame ones; the method was immunoSEQ multiplex PCR. This repertoire shows 150,000 or so clones, approximately 71% found once; its top ten account for 2.5% to 4%. Turning to this clone: Its antigen is not known.

This clonotype was sampled from a man between 35 and 55 years old in good health and CMV-seronegative. Sequencing was carried out using PBMCs.

In nucleotides, the CDR3 is TGTGCCAGCAGCTCCGGACAGTCCGCGGTTCCGCCCCAGCATTTT. This translates into CASSSGQSAVPPQHF. The gene calls are TRBV7-9 and TRBJ1-5, with D possibly being TRBD1 (6 bases). Germline V gives CDR1 SEHNR, CDR2 FQNEAQ (reference sequence). The CDR3 length is 15 residues. The ends were cut back, 4 bases at V and 9 bases at J, with 19 bases in the middle.